These 3 T cell receptor beta chains originate from one sample sequenced in a study of identical twins. MiXCR was run by TCRdb on the 5' RACE reads, yielding one entry per CDR3 protein. This sample has 240,000 or so distinct CDR3 sequences, with approximately 7% found just once. These sequences were also reported in another study, on yellow fever vaccine responses in identical twins.

Material for sequencing was memory (CD45RO+) T cells sorted from blood. These receptors were obtained from a woman between 18 and 30 years old in good health.

This clonotype was counted only a few times. The chain uses TRBV27 and TRBJ2-2; D ambiguous. CDR3 length: 17 amino acids. Trimming pared 2 bases from V and 6 bases from J, leaving 19 bases between. The V gene's germline CDR1 is MNHEY and CDR2 SMNVEV (reference sequence). The CDR3 bases are TGTGCCAGCAGTTTAGAATCTGGTCTCCTTGGGCCCGGGGAGCTGTTTTTT. This sequence encodes CASSLESGLLGPGELFF.

The sample holds many counts of this clonotype. CDR3 residues: CSATARGYEQYF. CDR3 DNA: TGCAGTGCAACCGCTCGAGGCTACGAGCAGTACTTC. This chain connects TRBV20-1 to TRBJ2-7; unclear D gene. Trimming took off 6 bases at V and 3 bases at J, with 12 bases between the two ends. Germline CDR1 and CDR2: DFQATT and SNEGSKA (reference sequence). This CDR3 is 12 amino acids long.

The J gene is TRBJ2-2, the V gene TRBV5-1; tentative D call: TRBD1 (5 bases). The germline V and J ends were trimmed by 4 bases and 3 bases, with 13 bases remaining between them. From germline, CDR1 is SGHRS and CDR2 YFSETQ. The CDR3 contains 15 residues. The CDR3 sequence is CASSIDSFYTGELFF. The CDR3 region has the DNA TGCGCCAGCAGCATTGACAGTTTCTACACCGGGGAGCTGTTTTTT.